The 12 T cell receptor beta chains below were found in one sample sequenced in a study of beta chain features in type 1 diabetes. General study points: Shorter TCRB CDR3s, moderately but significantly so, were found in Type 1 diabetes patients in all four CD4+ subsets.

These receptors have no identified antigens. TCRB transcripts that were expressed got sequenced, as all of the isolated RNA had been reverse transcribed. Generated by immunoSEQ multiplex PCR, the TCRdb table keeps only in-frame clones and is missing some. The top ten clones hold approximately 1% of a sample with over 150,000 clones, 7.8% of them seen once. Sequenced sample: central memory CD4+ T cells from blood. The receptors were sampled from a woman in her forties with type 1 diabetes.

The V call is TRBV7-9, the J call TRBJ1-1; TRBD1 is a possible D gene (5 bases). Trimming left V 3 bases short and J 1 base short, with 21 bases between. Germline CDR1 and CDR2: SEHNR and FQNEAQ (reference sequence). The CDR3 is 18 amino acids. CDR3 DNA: TGTGCCAGCAGCTTCCGGGGGGGGGATACGCAGAGGAACACTGAAGCTTTCTTT. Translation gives CASSFRGGDTQRNTEAFF. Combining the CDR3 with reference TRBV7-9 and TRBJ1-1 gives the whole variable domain DTGVSQNPRHKITKRGQNVTFRCDPISEHNRLYWYRQTLGQGPEFLTYFQNEAQLEKSRLLSDRFSAERPKGSFSTLEIQRTEQGDSAMYLCASSFRGGDTQRNTEAFFGQGTRLTVV.

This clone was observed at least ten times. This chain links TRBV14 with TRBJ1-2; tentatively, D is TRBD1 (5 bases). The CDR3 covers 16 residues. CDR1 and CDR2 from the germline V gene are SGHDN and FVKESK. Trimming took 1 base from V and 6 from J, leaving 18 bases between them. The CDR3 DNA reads TGTGCCAGCAGCCAAGGTTTCGGCGACAGTACGGATGGCTACACCTTC. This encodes CASSQGFGDSTDGYTF. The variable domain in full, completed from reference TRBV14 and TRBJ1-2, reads EAGVTQFPSHSVIEKGQTVTLRCDPISGHDNLYWYRRVMGKEIKFLLHFVKESKQDESGMPNNRFLAERTGGTYSTLKVQPAELEDSGVYFCASSQGFGDSTDGYTFGSGTRLTVV.

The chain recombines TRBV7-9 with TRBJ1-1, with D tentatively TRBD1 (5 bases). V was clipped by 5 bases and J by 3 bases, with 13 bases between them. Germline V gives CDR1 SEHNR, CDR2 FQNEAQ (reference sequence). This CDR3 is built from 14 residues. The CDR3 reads CASSPRGGDTEAFF. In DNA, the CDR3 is TGTGCCAGCAGCCCGCGGGGAGGGGACACTGAAGCTTTCTTT.

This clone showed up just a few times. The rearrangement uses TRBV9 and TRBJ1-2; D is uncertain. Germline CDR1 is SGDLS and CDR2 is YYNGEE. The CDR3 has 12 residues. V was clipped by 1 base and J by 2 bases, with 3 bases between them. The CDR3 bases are TGTGCCAGCAGCGTACTAAACTATGGCTACACCTTC. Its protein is CASSVLNYGYTF.

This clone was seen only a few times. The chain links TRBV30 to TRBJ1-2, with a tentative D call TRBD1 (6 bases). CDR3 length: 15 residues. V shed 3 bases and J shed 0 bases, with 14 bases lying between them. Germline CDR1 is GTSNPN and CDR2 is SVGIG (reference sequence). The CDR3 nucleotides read TGTGCCTGGAGCCTCCTGGGGGCTTCTAACTATGGCTACACCTTC. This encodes CAWSLLGASNYGYTF.

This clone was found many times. CDR3 bases: TGTGCCACCAGCAGAGCAGGGGATTCCTACGAGCAGTACTTC. Its translation is CATSRAGDSYEQYF. The rearrangement uses TRBV15 and TRBJ2-7, with D possibly being TRBD1 (6 bases). CDR3 length: 14 residues. Trimming took off 1 base at V and 1 base at J, with 8 bases between the two ends. Germline CDR1 and CDR2: LNHNV and YYDKDF (reference sequence).

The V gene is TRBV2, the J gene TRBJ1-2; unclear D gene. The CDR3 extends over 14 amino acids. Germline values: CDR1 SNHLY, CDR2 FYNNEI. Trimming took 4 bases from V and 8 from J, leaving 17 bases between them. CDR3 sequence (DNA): TGTGCCAGCAGTGGAGGAGACGCAGCAAACGGCTACACCTTC. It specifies CASSGGDAANGYTF.

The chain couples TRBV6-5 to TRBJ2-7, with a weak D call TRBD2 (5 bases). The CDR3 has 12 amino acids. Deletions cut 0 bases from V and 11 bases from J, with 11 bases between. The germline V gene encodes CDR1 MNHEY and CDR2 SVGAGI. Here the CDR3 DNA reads TGTGCCAGCAGTTACTCCGGGGATAAGGAGTACTTC. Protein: CASSYSGDKEYF.

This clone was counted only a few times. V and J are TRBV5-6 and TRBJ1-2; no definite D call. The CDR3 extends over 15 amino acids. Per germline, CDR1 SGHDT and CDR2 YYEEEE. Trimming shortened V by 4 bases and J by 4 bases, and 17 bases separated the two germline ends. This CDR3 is CASSPGGLRSYGYTF. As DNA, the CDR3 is TGTGCCAGCAGCCCCGGTGGTCTAAGAAGCTATGGCTACACCTTC.

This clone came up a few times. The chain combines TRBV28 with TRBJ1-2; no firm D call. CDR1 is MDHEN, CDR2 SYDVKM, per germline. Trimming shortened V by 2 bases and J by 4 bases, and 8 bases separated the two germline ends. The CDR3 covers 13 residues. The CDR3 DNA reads TGTGCCAGCAGTTTAGCAGGTCTCTATGGCTACACCTTC. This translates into CASSLAGLYGYTF.

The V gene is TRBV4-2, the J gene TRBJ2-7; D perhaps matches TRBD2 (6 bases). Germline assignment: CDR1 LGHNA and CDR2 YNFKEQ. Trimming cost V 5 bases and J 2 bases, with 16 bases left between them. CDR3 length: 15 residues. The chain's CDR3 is CASSDGGRRAYEQYF. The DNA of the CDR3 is TGTGCCAGCAGCGATGGGGGGAGGAGAGCCTACGAGCAGTACTTC.

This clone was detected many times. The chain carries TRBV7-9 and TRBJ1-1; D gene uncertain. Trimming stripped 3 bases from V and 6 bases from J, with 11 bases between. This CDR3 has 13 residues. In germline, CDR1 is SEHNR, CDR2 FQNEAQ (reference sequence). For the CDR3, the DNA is TGTGCCAGCAGCTTTCTGGGCGCCCCTGAAGCTTTCTTT. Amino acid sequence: CASSFLGAPEAFF.